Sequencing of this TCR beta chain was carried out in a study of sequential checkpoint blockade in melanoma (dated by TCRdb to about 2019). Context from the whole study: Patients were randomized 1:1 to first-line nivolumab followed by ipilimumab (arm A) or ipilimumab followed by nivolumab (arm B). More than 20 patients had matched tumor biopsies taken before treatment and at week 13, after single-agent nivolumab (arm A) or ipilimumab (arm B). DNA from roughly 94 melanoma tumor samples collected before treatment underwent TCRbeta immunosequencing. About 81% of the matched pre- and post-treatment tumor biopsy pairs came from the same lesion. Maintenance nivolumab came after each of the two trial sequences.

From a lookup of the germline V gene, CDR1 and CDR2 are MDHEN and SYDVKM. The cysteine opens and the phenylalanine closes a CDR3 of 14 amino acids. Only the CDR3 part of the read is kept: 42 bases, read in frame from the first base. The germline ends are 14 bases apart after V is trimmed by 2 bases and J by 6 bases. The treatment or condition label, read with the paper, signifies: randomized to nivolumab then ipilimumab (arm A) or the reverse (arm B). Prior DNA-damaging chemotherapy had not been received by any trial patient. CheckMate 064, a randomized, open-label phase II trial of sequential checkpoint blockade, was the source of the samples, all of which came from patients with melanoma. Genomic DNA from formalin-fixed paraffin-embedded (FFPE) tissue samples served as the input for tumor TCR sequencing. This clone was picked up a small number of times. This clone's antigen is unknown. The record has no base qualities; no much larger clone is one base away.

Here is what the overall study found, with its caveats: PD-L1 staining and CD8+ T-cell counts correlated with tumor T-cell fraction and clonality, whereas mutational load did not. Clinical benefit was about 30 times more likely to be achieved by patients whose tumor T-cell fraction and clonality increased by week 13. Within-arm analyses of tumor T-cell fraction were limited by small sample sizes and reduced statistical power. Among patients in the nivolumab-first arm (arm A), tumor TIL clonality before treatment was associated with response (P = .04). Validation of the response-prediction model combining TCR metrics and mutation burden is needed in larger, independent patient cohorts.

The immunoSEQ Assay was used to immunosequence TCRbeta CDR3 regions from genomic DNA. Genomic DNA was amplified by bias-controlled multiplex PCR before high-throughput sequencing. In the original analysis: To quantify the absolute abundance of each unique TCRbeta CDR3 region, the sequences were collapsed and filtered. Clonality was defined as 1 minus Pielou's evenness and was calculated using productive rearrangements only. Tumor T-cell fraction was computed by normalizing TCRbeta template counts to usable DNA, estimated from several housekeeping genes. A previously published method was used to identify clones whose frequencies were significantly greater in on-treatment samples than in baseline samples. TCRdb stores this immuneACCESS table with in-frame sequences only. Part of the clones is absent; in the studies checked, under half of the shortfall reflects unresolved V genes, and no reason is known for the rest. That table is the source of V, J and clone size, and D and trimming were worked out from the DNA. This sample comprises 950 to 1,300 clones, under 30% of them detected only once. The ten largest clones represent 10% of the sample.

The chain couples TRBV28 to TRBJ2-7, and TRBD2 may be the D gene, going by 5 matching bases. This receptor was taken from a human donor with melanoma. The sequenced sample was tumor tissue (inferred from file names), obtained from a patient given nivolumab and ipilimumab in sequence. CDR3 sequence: CASSLIEGTSEQYF. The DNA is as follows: TGTGCCAGCAGTTTAATCGAGGGTACGAGCGAGCAGTACTTC. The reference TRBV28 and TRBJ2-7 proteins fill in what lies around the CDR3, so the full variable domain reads DVKVTQSSRYLVKRTGEKVFLECVQDMDHENMFWYRQDPGLGLRLIYFSYDVKMKEKGDIPEGYSVSREKKERFSLILESASTNQTSMYLCASSLIEGTSEQYFGPGTRLTVT.